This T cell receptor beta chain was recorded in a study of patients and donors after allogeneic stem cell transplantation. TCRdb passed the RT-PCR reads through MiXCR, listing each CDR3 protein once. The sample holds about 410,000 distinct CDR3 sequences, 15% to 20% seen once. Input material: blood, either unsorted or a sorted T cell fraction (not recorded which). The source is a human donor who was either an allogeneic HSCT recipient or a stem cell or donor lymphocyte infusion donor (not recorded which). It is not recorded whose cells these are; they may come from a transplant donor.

CDR3 sequence (DNA): TGTGCCAGCAGCCAAGATTTGGAATCGAGGGGTTCACCCCTCCACTTT. This gives the protein CASSQDLESRGSPLHF. J is TRBJ1-6 and V is TRBV4-2; D might be TRBD1 (5 bases). Germline V gene lookup returns CDR1 LGHNA and CDR2 YNFKEQ. This CDR3 comprises 16 residues. Trimming shortened V by 0 bases and J by 9 bases, and 15 bases separated the two germline ends.